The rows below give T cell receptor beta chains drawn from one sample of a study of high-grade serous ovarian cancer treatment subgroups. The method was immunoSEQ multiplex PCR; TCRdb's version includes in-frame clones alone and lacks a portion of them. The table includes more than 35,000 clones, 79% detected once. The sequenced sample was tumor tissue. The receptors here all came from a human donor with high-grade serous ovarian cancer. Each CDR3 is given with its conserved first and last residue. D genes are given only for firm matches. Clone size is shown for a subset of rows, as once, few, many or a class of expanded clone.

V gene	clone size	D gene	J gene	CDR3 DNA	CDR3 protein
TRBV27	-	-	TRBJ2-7	TGTGCCAGCAGTTTAGTTGAGGCACACGAGCAGTACTTC	CASSLVEAHEQYF
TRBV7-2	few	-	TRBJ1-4	TGTGCCAGCAGCTTTCACCAGGCAACTAATGAAAAACTGTTTTTT	CASSFHQATNEKLFF
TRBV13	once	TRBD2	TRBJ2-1	TGTGCCAGCAGCTCGGGACTAGCTCTGGGTGAGCAGTTCTTC	CASSSGLALGEQFF
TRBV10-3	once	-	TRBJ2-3	TGTGCCATCGGGGGTATAAGCACAGATACGCAGTATTTT	CAIGGISTDTQYF
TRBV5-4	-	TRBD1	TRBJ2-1	TGTGCCAGCAGCCCTGAAACAGGGGCGACGTTGTTCTTC	CASSPETGATLFF
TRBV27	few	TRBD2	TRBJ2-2	TGTGCCAGCAGCCCCGGGGAGGGTACCGGGGAGCTGTTTTTT	CASSPGEGTGELFF
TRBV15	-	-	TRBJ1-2	TGTGCCACCAGCGGAGGCAGGGGCCTCAACTATGGCTACACCTTC	CATSGGRGLNYGYTF
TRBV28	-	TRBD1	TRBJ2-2	TGTGCCAGCAGATGGGACAGAACGGTAGCCGGGGAGCTGTTTTTT	CASRWDRTVAGELFF
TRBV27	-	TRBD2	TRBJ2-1	TGTGCCCCCATAGGGACTAGCGGGAGTCTCTATGAGCAGTTCTTC	CAPIGTSGSLYEQFF
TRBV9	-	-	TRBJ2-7	TGTGCCAGCAGCGTAGGTATTGGCTACGAGCAGTACTTC	CASSVGIGYEQYF
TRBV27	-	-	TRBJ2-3	TGTGCCAGCGGCAGACTATCCACAGATACGCAGTATTTT	CASGRLSTDTQYF
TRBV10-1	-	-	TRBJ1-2	TGCGCCAGCAGTGAGTCGATTCGCGACTATGGCTACACCTTC	CASSESIRDYGYTF
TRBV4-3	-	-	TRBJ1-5	TGCGCCAGCAGCCCTCGCCCCCCGGAAGCAGGGAGGGATCAGCCCCAGCATTTT	CASSPRPPEAGRDQPQHF
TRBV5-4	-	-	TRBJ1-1	TGTGCCAGCAGCTTTACCCGGTCGGAAGCTTTCTTT	CASSFTRSEAFF
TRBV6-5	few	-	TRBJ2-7	TGTGCCAGCAGTTACTCGACAACCTACGAGCAGTACTTC	CASSYSTTYEQYF
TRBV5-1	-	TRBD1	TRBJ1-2	TGCGCCAGCAGCTTGATGGGACAGGGCTTGAACTATGGCTACACCTTC	CASSLMGQGLNYGYTF
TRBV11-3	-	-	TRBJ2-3	TGTGCCAGCAGCTCACATGAAGAAGCGCAGTATTTT	CASSSHEEAQYF
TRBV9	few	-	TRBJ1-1	TGTGCCAGCAGCCTCGATGGGAGTGGCCACACTGAAGCTTTCTTT	CASSLDGSGHTEAFF
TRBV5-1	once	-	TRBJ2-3	TGCGCCAGCAGCTTGGCCGTGATGGGCGATACGCAGTATTTT	CASSLAVMGDTQYF
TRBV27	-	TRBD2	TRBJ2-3	TGTGCCAGCAGTTTGGGCCTACCCCCGGGACTAGCGGCGTTAGATACGCAGTATTTT	CASSLGLPPGLAALDTQYF
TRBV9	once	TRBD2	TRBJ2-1	TGTGCCAGCAGCGCGACAATCGCGGAGCGGGAGTCGTACAATGAGCAGTTCTTC	CASSATIAERESYNEQFF
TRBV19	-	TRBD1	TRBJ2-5	TGTGCCAGTAGTTCCGGACAGGGGCCTCAAGAGACCCAGTACTTC	CASSSGQGPQETQYF
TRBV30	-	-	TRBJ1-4	TGTGCCTGGAGCGGGGGAGAGGAAAAACTGTTTTTT	CAWSGGEEKLFF
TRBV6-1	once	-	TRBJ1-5	TGTGCCAGCAGTAGATCCGGGACAAATCAGCCCCAGCATTTT	CASSRSGTNQPQHF
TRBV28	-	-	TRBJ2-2	TGTGCCAGCAGTTTACGGAGGTGGGCCGGGGAGCTGTTTTTT	CASSLRRWAGELFF
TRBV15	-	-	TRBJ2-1	TGTGCCACCAGCAGAGATCAACTAGAAAGTGTTGAGCAGTTCTTC	CATSRDQLESVEQFF
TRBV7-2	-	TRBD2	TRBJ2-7	TGTGCCAGCAGCTATCAGACTAGCAATTCCTACGAGCAGTACTTC	CASSYQTSNSYEQYF
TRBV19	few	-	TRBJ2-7	TGTGCCAGTCGGGGCATCTTAAAGCAGTACTTC	CASRGILKQYF
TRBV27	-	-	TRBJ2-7	TGTGCCAGCAGTTCCATGGTATGGGACGCCTACGAGCAGTACTTC	CASSSMVWDAYEQYF
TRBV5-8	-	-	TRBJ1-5	TGTGCCAGCATCGTGGACCCTCGGGGGCGGCCCCAGCATTTT	CASIVDPRGRPQHF
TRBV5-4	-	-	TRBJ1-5	TGTGCCAGCAGCTTGGATGGGATCAGCAATCAGCCCCAGCATTTT	CASSLDGISNQPQHF
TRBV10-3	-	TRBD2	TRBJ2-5	TGTGCCATCAGTGAGTTAGCGGGAGGGAGAGAGGAGACCCAGTACTTC	CAISELAGGREETQYF
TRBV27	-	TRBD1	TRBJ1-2	TGTGCCAGCAGCCCAGGGGGGGGACCCTCTAACTATGGCTACACCTTC	CASSPGGGPSNYGYTF
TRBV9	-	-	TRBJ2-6	TGTGCCAGCAGCGTAGCAGGGCACGGGGCCAACGTCCTGACTTTC	CASSVAGHGANVLTF
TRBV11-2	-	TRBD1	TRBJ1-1	TGTGCCAGCAGCTCCCGGGACAGGGGGACCGAAGCTTTCTTT	CASSSRDRGTEAFF
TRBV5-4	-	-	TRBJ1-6	TGTGCCAGCAGCTTAGGCCAGGGTAGCTCCTATAATTCACCCCTCCACTTT	CASSLGQGSSYNSPLHF
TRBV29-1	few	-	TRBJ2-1	TGCAGCGTTGTACCGCCCGGCGGTCACAATGAGCAGTTCTTC	CSVVPPGGHNEQFF
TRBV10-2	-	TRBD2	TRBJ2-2	TGCGCCAGCAGTGGGCTAGCGGGAGTAAACGGGGAGCTGTTTTTT	CASSGLAGVNGELFF
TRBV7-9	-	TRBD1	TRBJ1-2	TGTGCCAGCAGCCTAGGCACAGGGGGCCGTGGCTACACCTTC	CASSLGTGGRGYTF
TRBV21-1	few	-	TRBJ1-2	TGTGCCAGCAGCAGTCGGACAGCGGCTAACTATGGCTACACCTTC	CASSSRTAANYGYTF
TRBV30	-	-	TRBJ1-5	TGTGCCTGGAGTCTGGGTCAGAACAATCAGCCCCAGCATTTT	CAWSLGQNNQPQHF
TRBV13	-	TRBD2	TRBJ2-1	TGTGCCAGCAGCTTGGTTAGCGGGGACAATGAGCAGTTCTTC	CASSLVSGDNEQFF
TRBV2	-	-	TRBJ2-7	TGTGCCAGCAATGGACCCTACGAGCAGTACTTC	CASNGPYEQYF
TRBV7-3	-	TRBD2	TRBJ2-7	TGTGCCAGCAGCCCGGGACTAGCGTTTGCCTACGAGCAGTACTTC	CASSPGLAFAYEQYF
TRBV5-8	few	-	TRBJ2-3	TGTGCCAGCAGCTTCCGTAAAAGCACAGATACGCAGTATTTT	CASSFRKSTDTQYF
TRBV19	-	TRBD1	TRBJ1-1	TGTGCCAGTAGTTATCCAGGGGGCAACACTGAAGCTTTCTTT	CASSYPGGNTEAFF
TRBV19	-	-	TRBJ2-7	TGTGCCAGTAGTATAGACCCCGGGGCGTACGACGAGCAGTACTTC	CASSIDPGAYDEQYF
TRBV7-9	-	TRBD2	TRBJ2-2	TGTGCCAGCAGCTTAGCGGCAACGAGCGGGAGTGAAGCCGGGGAGCTGTTTTTT	CASSLAATSGSEAGELFF
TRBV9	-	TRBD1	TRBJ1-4	TGTGCCAGCAGCGTAGGTGGGGGACAGGGACGAGAAAAACTGTTTTTT	CASSVGGGQGREKLFF
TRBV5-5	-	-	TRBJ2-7	TGTGCCAGCAGCCCAATTCCCCTTTACGAGCAGTACTTC	CASSPIPLYEQYF
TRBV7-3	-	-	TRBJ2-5	TGTGCCAGCAGCTTAGGGGGACGCGGAGAGACCCAGTACTTC	CASSLGGRGETQYF
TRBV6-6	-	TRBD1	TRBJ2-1	TGTGCCAGCAGTTACCCCGACAGGGACGGACGAAATGAGCAGTTCTTC	CASSYPDRDGRNEQFF
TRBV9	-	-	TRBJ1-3	TGTGCCAGCAGCGCAGGACCGGGGGGCTCTGGAAACACCATATATTTT	CASSAGPGGSGNTIYF
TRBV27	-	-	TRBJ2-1	TGTGCCAGCAAAAGCTACAATGAGCAGTTCTTC	CASKSYNEQFF
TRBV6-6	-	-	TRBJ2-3	TGTGCCAGCAGGCGGCGGACGGAATCTAGCACAGATACGCAGTATTTT	CASRRRTESSTDTQYF
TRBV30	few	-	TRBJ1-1	TGTGCCTGGATGGGGGGGCAATTGATGAACACTGAAGCTTTCTTT	CAWMGGQLMNTEAFF
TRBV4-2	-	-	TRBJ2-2	TGTGCCAGCAGCCAAGATCTTGGGGTTAGCGCCGGGGAGCTGTTTTTT	CASSQDLGVSAGELFF